These 27 T cell receptor beta chains were sequenced from one sample in a study of T-cell memory formation after mild COVID-19. MiXCR, run by TCRdb on the 5' RACE reads, gives a single entry per CDR3 protein. Here the sample spans roughly 130,000 distinct CDR3 sequences, roughly 6.2% being singletons. The specimen sequenced was PBMCs or a T cell subset sorted from them (not recorded which). The receptor source for this set is an adult woman who had mild COVID-19 (a few samples of this study predate the infection). Cell type and time point are not known.

There are many counts of this clonotype. This chain connects TRBV11-1 to TRBJ2-5; no clear D gene. CDR1 and CDR2 (germline): SGHAT, FQDESV (reference sequence). This CDR3 comprises 17 residues. Trimming cost V 3 bases and J 3 bases, with 20 bases left between them. The CDR3 region has the DNA TGTGCCAGCAGCTTCACCCCTGGCCAACTTCTGGAAGAGACCCAGTACTTC. It specifies CASSFTPGQLLEETQYF. The whole variable domain, remainder taken from reference TRBV11-1 and TRBJ2-5, is EAEVAQSPRYKITEKSQAVAFWCDPISGHATLYWYRQILGQGPELLVQFQDESVVDDSQLPKDRFSAERLKGVDSTLKIQPAELGDSAMYLCASSFTPGQLLEETQYFGPGTRLLVL.

V gene TRBV29-1 combines with J gene TRBJ1-1; the D is unclear. CDR3 size: 12 residues. V was trimmed by 0 bases and J by 5 bases, leaving 7 bases between them. Germline V gene data show CDR1 as SQVTM and CDR2 as ANQGSEA. CDR3 residues: CSVEDPGTEAFF. CDR3 in DNA: TGCAGCGTTGAAGATCCCGGGACTGAAGCTTTCTTT. Full variable domain (missing parts from reference TRBV29-1 and TRBJ1-1): SAVISQKPSRDICQRGTSLTIQCQVDSQVTMMFWYRQQPGQSLTLIATANQGSEATYESGFVIDKFPISRPNLTFSTLTVSNMSPEDSSIYLCSVEDPGTEAFFGQGTRLTVV.

The chain uses TRBV29-1 and TRBJ2-3; no definite D call. Germline V gene sequence: CDR1 SQVTM, CDR2 ANQGSEA. Trimming shortened V by 3 bases and J by 2 bases, and 9 bases separated the two germline ends. The CDR3 loop spans 13 amino acids. CDR3 in DNA: TGCAGCGTTGAGAGCAGACTCACAGATACGCAGTATTTT. Translating it yields CSVESRLTDTQYF.

The chain uses TRBV5-1 and TRBJ2-7; either TRBD1 or TRBD2 may fit D (6 bases each). Trimming removed 0 bases from V and 0 bases from J, with 13 bases in between. This CDR3 comprises 16 residues. Germline V gives CDR1 SGHRS, CDR2 YFSETQ. The DNA of the CDR3 is TGCGCCAGCAGCTTGGCCGGGGGCCTTAGCTCCTACGAGCAGTACTTC. Protein sequence: CASSLAGGLSSYEQYF.

This clonotype was picked up many times. The chain links TRBV20-1 to TRBJ2-5; 7 bases are shared with TRBD1. The V gene's germline CDR1 is DFQATT and CDR2 SNEGSKA (reference sequence). The CDR3 extends over 12 amino acids. The ends lost 1 base at V and 7 bases at J; junction bases unmatched: 3. This CDR3 reads CSARARGLTQYF. The CDR3 DNA reads as TGCAGTGCTAGAGCGAGGGGGCTGACCCAGTACTTC.

This clonotype was counted a few times. The rearrangement joins TRBV20-1 to TRBJ2-3; TRBD1 might be the D (6 bases). The CDR3 has 13 residues. Trimming took off 3 bases at V and 2 bases at J, with 9 bases between the two ends. Germline-derived CDR1 and CDR2 are DFQATT and SNEGSKA (reference sequence). The CDR3 DNA is TGCAGTGCTAGCGGGGACATCACAGATACGCAGTATTTT. The encoded protein is CSASGDITDTQYF.

DNA for the CDR3: TGTGCCATCAGTGAGTCGCCGGGGAACTATGGCTACACCTTC. Amino acid sequence: CAISESPGNYGYTF. The rearrangement joins TRBV10-3 to TRBJ1-2; D call uncertain. There are 14 residues in the CDR3. Germline V gene lookup returns CDR1 ENHRY and CDR2 SYGVKD. Deletions cut 0 bases from V and 2 bases from J, with 7 bases between.

This clonotype occurred a few times. The rearrangement links TRBV4-2 to TRBJ2-3; D remains ambiguous. Germline CDR1 is LGHNA and CDR2 is YNFKEQ. CDR3 size: 15 residues. Trimming pared 0 bases from V and 0 bases from J, leaving 7 bases between. CDR3 amino acids: CASSQELASTDTQYF. The CDR3 DNA follows: TGTGCCAGCAGCCAAGAGCTTGCTAGCACAGATACGCAGTATTTT.

This clonotype has just a few counts. V is TRBV29-1 and J is TRBJ1-2; D is perhaps TRBD1 (6 bases). The CDR3 runs 14 residues. The V gene lost 1 base and the J gene lost 2 bases, with 11 bases spanning the gap. Germline V lookup: CDR1 SQVTM, CDR2 ANQGSEA. The CDR3 DNA follows: TGCAGCGTTGAAGGAGGTCAGGGGAACTATGGCTACACCTTC. It yields the protein CSVEGGQGNYGYTF.

The sample holds many counts of this clonotype. The chain uses TRBV12-3 or TRBV12-4 and TRBJ2-7; D call uncertain. Trimming stripped 6 bases from V and 1 base from J, with 4 bases between. The CDR3 loop spans 11 amino acids. The CDR3 loop reads CASRRSYEQYF. The CDR3 bases are TGTGCCAGCAGACGATCCTACGAGCAGTACTTC.

The chain carries TRBV7-6 and TRBJ1-1, with 8 bases lining up with TRBD1. The CDR3 is 15 residues long. Germline CDR1 and CDR2: SGHVS and FNYEAQ. V shed 5 bases and J 3 bases; nucleotides not matched to a gene: 8. Here the CDR3 reads CASSGTRGPDTEAFF. CDR3 DNA sequence: TGTGCCAGCAGCGGAACCAGGGGGCCTGACACTGAAGCTTTCTTT.

This clonotype was observed many times. The chain joins TRBV5-1 to TRBJ2-3; 13 nucleotides align to TRBD2. This CDR3 is built from 19 residues. J was trimmed by 2 bases and V by 0 bases; bases with no gene match: 9. Germline assignment: CDR1 SGHRS and CDR2 YFSETQ. CDR3 region: CASSLVQRGLAGDTDTQYF. CDR3 DNA sequence: TGCGCCAGCAGCTTGGTTCAACGCGGACTAGCGGGGGACACAGATACGCAGTATTTT. Complete variable domain (other parts from reference TRBV5-1 and TRBJ2-3): KAGVTQTPRYLIKTRGQQVTLSCSPISGHRSVSWYQQTPGQGLQFLFEYFSETQRNKGNFPGRFSGRQFSNSRSEMNVSTLELGDSALYLCASSLVQRGLAGDTDTQYFGPGTRLTVL.

This clonotype has only a few counts. This rearrangement joins TRBV12-3 or TRBV12-4 to TRBJ2-3; unclear D gene. Trimming left V 3 bases short and J 2 bases short, with 12 bases between. This CDR3 region has 15 residues. As DNA, the CDR3 is TGTGCCAGCAGTTTCAGGCAGCTCTACACAGATACGCAGTATTTT. Translating gives CASSFRQLYTDTQYF.

The V gene is TRBV6-5, the J gene TRBJ1-6, with D possibly being TRBD1 (5 bases). The CDR3 length is 16 residues. Germline CDR1 is MNHEY and CDR2 is SVGAGI. V shed 0 bases and J shed 8 bases, with 14 bases lying between them. Written as DNA, the CDR3 is TGTGCCAGCAGTTACTCTTTCGGACATAGGGATTCACCCCTCCACTTT. This encodes CASSYSFGHRDSPLHF.

This clonotype was observed a few times. The chain couples TRBV12-3 or TRBV12-4 to TRBJ2-7; D is ambiguous. Trimming shortened V by 1 base and J by 3 bases, and 10 bases separated the two germline ends. The CDR3 is 14 amino acids. The CDR3 DNA reads as TGTGCCAGCAGTTTAGGAAAGGGTATCTACGAGCAGTACTTC. Amino acids: CASSLGKGIYEQYF.

In this sample, this clonotype turned up a few times. The chain recombines TRBV7-9 with TRBJ2-2, with TRBD1 matching 8 bases. The CDR3 covers 16 residues. CDR1 is SEHNR and CDR2 is FQNEAQ in the germline V gene (reference sequence). Trimming took 3 bases from V and 0 from J; bases not matched to a gene: 3. In DNA form, the CDR3 reads TGTGCCAGCAGCTTTACACAGGGGGCGAACACCGGGGAGCTGTTTTTT. Protein: CASSFTQGANTGELFF.

The table lists this clonotype with many counts. V usage is TRBV20-1 and J usage is TRBJ2-7; 11 bases agree with TRBD1. Germline V gene data show CDR1 as DFQATT and CDR2 as SNEGSKA (reference sequence). V lost 5 bases, J lost 7 bases, and 4 bases stayed unmatched. The CDR3 totals 12 residues. Here the CDR3 DNA reads TGCAGTGCTCGGACAGGGGGCTCGGAGCAGTACTTC. It codes for CSARTGGSEQYF.

This clonotype has just a few counts. The chain recombines TRBV3-1 with TRBJ2-2; D possibly uses TRBD1 or TRBD2 (5 bases each). CDR3 length: 14 residues. The V gene's germline CDR1 is LGHDT and CDR2 YNNKEL (reference sequence). Trimming removed 9 bases at V and 2 bases at J, with 13 bases between. CDR3 sequence reads: CASQRGVNTGELFF. The CDR3 DNA reads TGTGCCAGTCAGCGAGGGGTCAACACCGGGGAGCTGTTTTTT.

The chain recombines TRBV2 with TRBJ2-1; the D gene could be TRBD1 or TRBD2 (7 bases each). The V end lost 6 bases, the J end lost 9 bases, and 15 bases lay between the germline ends. Germline values: CDR1 SNHLY, CDR2 FYNNEI. The CDR3 is made up of 13 amino acids. CDR3 in amino acids: CASSLQGGGEQFF. The CDR3 nucleotides are TGTGCCAGCAGCCTTCAGGGGGGGGGTGAGCAGTTCTTC. Full variable domain (missing parts from reference TRBV2 and TRBJ2-1): EPEVTQTPSHQVTQMGQEVILRCVPISNHLYFYWYRQILGQKVEFLVSFYNNEISEKSEIFDDQFSVERPDGSNFTLKIRSTKLEDSAMYFCASSLQGGGEQFFGPGTRLTVL.

This chain uses TRBV6-2 or TRBV6-3 with TRBJ1-3; D may be TRBD1 (6 bases). This CDR3 is 15 amino acids long. V was cut by 0 bases and J by 2 bases, with 8 bases left in between. Looked up from germline, CDR1 is MNHEY and CDR2 is SVGEGT. The CDR3, as DNA: TGTGCCAGCAGTTACTCGACAGGAACTGGAAACACCATATATTTT. Translated: CASSYSTGTGNTIYF.

This clonotype was seen only a few times. The chain uses TRBV5-1 and TRBJ1-2; 7 positions agree with TRBD1. Losses at the gene ends were 2 bases for V and 5 bases for J; bases not matched to a gene: 6. The CDR3 sequence is 14 residues long. Germline CDR1 and CDR2: SGHRS and YFSETQ. CDR3 nucleotide sequence: TGCGCCAGCAGCTTTGGCGACAGGGTTTATGGCTACACCTTC. This sequence encodes CASSFGDRVYGYTF.

This clonotype was seen ten or more times. The chain is built from TRBV20-1 and TRBJ1-1; D unresolved. Trimming cost V 5 bases and J 9 bases, with 22 bases left between them. The germline CDR1 and CDR2 sequences are DFQATT and SNEGSKA (reference sequence). This CDR3 has 14 residues. This CDR3 reads CSASHPSSGRQAFF. The CDR3 DNA follows: TGCAGTGCTTCCCATCCATCATCCGGTAGACAAGCTTTCTTT.

The rearrangement links TRBV12-3 or TRBV12-4 to TRBJ2-1; 7 bases are shared with TRBD2. The V and J ends lost 1 base and 10 bases, in that order; junction bases with no gene match: 10. The CDR3 runs to 15 residues. The CDR3 nucleotides read TGTGCCAGCAGTTTAGACCTAGCGGTTGAAGGGGAGCAGTTCTTC. Amino acids: CASSLDLAVEGEQFF.

This clonotype was picked up a small number of times. CDR3: CSAMKAYEQYF. The CDR3 DNA is TGCAGTGCTATGAAGGCCTACGAGCAGTACTTC. The J gene is TRBJ2-7, the V gene TRBV20-1; D not certain. Germline assignment: CDR1 DFQATT and CDR2 SNEGSKA (reference sequence). This CDR3 region has 11 residues. Deletions cut 4 bases from V and 2 bases from J, with 6 bases between.

This clonotype has at least ten counts. The gene calls are TRBV11-2 and TRBJ2-5, with unresolved D. The CDR3 runs to 12 residues. Germline V gene data show CDR1 as SGHAT and CDR2 as FQNNGV. V shed 0 bases and J shed 4 bases, with 3 bases lying between them. The CDR3 sequence is CASSLDRETQYF. CDR3 in DNA: TGTGCCAGCAGCTTAGATAGAGAGACCCAGTACTTC.

The V call is TRBV5-6, the J call TRBJ1-3; D is ambiguous. Germline CDR1 is SGHDT and CDR2 is YYEEEE. V lost 4 bases to trimming and J lost 0 bases, with 8 bases between them. The CDR3 spans 14 residues. The CDR3, as DNA: TGTGCCAGCAGCCGGAGATCCTCTGGAAACACCATATATTTT. Amino acid sequence: CASSRRSSGNTIYF.

This clonotype occurred many times. CDR3 residues: CASRRVEGRQPQHF. As DNA, the CDR3 is TGTGCCAGCAGGAGGGTAGAGGGGCGACAGCCCCAGCATTTT. The chain uses TRBV6-5 and TRBJ1-5; D might be TRBD1 (5 bases). V was clipped by 6 bases and J by 7 bases, with 16 bases between them. CDR3 size: 14 residues. The V gene's germline CDR1 is MNHEY and CDR2 SVGAGI.